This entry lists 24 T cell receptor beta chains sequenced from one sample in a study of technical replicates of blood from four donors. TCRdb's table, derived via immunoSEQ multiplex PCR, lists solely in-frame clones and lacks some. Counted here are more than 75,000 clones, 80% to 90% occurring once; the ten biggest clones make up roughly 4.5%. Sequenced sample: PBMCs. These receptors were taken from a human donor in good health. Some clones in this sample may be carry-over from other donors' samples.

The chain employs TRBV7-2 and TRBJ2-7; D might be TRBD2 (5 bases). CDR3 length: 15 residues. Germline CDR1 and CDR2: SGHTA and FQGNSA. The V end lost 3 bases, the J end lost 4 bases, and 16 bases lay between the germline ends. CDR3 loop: CASSLNPGGPYEQYF. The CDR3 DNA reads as TGTGCCAGCAGCTTGAACCCCGGAGGTCCTTACGAGCAGTACTTC.

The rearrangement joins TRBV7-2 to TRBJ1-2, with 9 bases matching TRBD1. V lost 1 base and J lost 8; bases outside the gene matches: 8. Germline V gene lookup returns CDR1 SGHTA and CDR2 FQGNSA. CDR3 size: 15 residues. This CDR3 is CASSLDPGTGKGYTF. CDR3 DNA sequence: TGTGCCAGCAGCTTAGACCCCGGGACAGGGAAGGGCTACACCTTC.

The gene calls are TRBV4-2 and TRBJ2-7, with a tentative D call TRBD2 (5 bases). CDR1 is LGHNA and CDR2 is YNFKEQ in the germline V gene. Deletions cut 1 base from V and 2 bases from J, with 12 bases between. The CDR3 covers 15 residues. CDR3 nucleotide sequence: TGTGCCAGCAGCCAAGGAGCGGCAACCACCTACGAGCAGTACTTC. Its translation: CASSQGAATTYEQYF.

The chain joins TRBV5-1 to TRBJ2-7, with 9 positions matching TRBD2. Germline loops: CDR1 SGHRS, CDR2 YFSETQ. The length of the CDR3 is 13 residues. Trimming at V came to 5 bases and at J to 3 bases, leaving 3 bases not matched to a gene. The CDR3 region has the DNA TGCGCCAGCAGGAGTAGCGGGAGCTACGAGCAGTACTTC. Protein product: CASRSSGSYEQYF.

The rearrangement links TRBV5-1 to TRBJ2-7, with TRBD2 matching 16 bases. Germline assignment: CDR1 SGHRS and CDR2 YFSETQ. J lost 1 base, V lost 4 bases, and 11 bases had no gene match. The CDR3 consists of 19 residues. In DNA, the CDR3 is TGCGCCAGCAGCCAAACCGGGACTAGCGGGAGGGCTGGATCCTACGAGCAGTACTTC. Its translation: CASSQTGTSGRAGSYEQYF.

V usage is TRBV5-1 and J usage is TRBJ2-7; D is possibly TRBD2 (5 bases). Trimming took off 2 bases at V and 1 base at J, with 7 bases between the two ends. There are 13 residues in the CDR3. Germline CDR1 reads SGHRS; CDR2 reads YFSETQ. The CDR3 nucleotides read TGCGCCAGCAGCTTTGAGGGATCCTACGAGCAGTACTTC. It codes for CASSFEGSYEQYF.

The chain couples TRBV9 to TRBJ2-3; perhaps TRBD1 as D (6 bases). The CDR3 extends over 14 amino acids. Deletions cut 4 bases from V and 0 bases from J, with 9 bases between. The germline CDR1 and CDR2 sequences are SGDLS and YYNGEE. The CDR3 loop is CASSRGGSTDTQYF. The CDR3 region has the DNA TGTGCCAGCAGCCGAGGGGGAAGCACAGATACGCAGTATTTT.

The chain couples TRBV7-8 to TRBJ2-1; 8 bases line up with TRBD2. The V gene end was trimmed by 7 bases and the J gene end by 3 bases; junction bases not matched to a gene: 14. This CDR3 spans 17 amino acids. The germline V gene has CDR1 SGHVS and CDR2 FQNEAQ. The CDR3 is CASNRAGAEGYYNEQFF. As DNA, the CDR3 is TGTGCCAGCAACCGAGCGGGAGCGGAGGGTTACTACAATGAGCAGTTCTTC.

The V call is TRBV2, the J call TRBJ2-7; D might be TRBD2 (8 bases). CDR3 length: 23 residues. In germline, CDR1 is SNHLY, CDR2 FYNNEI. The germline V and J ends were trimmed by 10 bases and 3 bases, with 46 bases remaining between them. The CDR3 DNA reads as TGTGCCACCCGAGGCGGACGGGACAGCCTTTACTTTACTAGCGGCCCGGGGGACTACGAGCAGTACTTC. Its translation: CATRGGRDSLYFTSGPGDYEQYF.

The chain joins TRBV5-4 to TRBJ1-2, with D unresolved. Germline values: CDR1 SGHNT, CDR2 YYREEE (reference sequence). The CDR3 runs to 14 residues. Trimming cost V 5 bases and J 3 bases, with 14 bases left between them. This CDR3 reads CASRRAGNYYGYTF. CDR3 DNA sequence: TGTGCCAGCAGAAGAGCCGGGAATTACTATGGCTACACCTTC.

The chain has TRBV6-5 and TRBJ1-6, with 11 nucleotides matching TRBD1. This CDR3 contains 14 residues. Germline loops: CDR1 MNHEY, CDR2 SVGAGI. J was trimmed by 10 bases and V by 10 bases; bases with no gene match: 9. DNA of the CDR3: TGTGCCACCCGGACAGGGGGCGCATTCTCACCCCTCCACTTT. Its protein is CATRTGGAFSPLHF.

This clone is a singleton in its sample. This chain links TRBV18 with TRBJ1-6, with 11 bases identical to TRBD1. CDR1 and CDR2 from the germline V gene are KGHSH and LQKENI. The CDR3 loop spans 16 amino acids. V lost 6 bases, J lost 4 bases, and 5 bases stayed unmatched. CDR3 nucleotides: TGTGCCAGCTCCCGGGACAGGGGGACTTATAATTCACCCCTCCACTTT. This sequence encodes CASSRDRGTYNSPLHF.

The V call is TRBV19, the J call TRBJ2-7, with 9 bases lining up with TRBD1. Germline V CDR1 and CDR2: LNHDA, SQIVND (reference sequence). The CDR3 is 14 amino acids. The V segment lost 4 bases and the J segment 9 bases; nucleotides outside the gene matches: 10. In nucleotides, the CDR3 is TGTGCCAGTAGTAGCAGGGACAGGGCCCAGTGGCAGTACTTC. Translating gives CASSSRDRAQWQYF.

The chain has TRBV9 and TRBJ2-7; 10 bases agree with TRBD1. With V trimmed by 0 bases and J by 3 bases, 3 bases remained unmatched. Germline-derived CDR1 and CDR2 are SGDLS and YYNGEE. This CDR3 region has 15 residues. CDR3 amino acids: CASSVVGDRGYEQYF. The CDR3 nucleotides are TGTGCCAGCAGCGTAGTAGGGGACAGGGGCTACGAGCAGTACTTC.

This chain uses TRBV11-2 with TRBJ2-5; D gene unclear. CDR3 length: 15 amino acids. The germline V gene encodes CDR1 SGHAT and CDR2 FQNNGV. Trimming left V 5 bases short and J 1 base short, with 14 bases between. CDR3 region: CASSRPTVTQETQYF. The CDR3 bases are TGTGCCAGCAGCCGCCCCACGGTCACCCAAGAGACCCAGTACTTC.

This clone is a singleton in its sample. CDR3 in DNA: TGTGCGACTACCCGGCAGGGGGGAGAAAAACTGTTTTTT. It yields the protein CATTRQGGEKLFF. The V call is TRBV19, the J call TRBJ1-4, with TRBD1 matching over 7 bases. The CDR3 runs 13 residues. In germline, CDR1 is LNHDA, CDR2 SQIVND (reference sequence).

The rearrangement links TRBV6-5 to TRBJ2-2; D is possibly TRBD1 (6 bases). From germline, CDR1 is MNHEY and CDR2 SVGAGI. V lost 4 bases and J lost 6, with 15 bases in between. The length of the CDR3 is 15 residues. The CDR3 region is CASSSYRVLPGELFF. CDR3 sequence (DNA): TGTGCCAGCAGTTCATACAGGGTCTTGCCCGGGGAGCTGTTTTTT.

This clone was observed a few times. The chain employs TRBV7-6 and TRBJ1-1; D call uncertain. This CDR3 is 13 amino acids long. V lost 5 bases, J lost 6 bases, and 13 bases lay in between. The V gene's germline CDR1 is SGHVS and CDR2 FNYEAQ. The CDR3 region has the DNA TGTGCCAGCAGCGTTGGTCCCGCGGCTGAAGCTTTCTTT. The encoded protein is CASSVGPAAEAFF.

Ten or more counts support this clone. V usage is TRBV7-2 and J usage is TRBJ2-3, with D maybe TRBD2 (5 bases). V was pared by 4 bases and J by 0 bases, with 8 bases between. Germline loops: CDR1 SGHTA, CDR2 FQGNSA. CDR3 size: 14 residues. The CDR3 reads CASSSGGSTDTQYF. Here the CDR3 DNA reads TGTGCCAGCAGCTCCGGCGGGAGCACAGATACGCAGTATTTT.

The DNA of the CDR3 is TGCGCCAGCAGCCCCGGACAGGGGATGGAAAAACTGTTTTTT. Residues: CASSPGQGMEKLFF. This chain uses TRBV5-1 with TRBJ1-4, with 9 bases lining up with TRBD1. CDR1 is SGHRS, CDR2 YFSETQ, per germline. CDR3 length: 14 amino acids. The junction had 6 bases not matched to a gene; V was cut back by 4 bases and J by 8 bases.

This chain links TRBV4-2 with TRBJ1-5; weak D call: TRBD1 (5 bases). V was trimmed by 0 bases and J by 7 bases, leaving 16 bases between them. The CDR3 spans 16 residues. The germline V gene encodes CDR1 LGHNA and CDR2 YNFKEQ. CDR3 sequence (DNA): TGTGCCAGCAGCCAAGACGGTCGGGGGTTAGGGCAGCCCCAGCATTTT. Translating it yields CASSQDGRGLGQPQHF.

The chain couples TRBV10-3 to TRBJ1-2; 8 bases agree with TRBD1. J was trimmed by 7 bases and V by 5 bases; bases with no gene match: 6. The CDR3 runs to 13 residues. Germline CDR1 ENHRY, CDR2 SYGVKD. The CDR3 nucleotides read TGTGCCATCAGTCCCGGGACAGGTTCTGGCTACACCTTC. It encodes CAISPGTGSGYTF.

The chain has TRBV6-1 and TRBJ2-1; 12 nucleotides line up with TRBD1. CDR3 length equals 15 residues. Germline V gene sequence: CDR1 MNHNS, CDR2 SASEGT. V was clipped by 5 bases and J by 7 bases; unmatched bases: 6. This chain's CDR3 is CASSPGQGAWNEQFF. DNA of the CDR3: TGTGCCAGCAGTCCGGGACAGGGGGCTTGGAATGAGCAGTTCTTC.

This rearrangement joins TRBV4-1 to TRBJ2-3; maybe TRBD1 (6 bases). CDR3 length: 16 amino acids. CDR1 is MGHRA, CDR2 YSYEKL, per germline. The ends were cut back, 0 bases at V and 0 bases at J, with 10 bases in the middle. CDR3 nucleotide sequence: TGCGCCAGCAGCCAAGAATCCAGGGGTAGCACAGATACGCAGTATTTT. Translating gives CASSQESRGSTDTQYF.